Listed below are T cell receptor beta chains from one sample, sequenced in a study of cytomegalovirus exposure and HLA in healthy donors. Sequencing used immunoSEQ multiplex PCR; TCRdb keeps in-frame clones, though not all of them. The sample lists about 150,000 clones, roughly 80% occurring once. The source material was PBMCs. These receptors came from a woman aged 40 to 50 in good health and CMV-seronegative. Each CDR3 is given with its conserved first and last residue. The order of the fields is V gene, D gene, J gene, clone size, CDR3 DNA, CDR3 protein. D genes are given only for firm matches. Where a row states a size, it is once, few, many or the class of an expanded clone; other rows omit it.

>TRBV6-5|-|TRBJ1-2|-
TGTGCCAGCAGTTACGACCGACAGTATGGCTACACCTTC
CASSYDRQYGYTF
>TRBV6-4|TRBD2|TRBJ2-1|-
TGTGCCAGCAGTCCCGGGACTACTCCCTACAATGAGCAGTTCTTC
CASSPGTTPYNEQFF
>TRBV5-4|TRBD2|TRBJ2-3|-
TGTGCCAGCAGCTTTGGGAGGGTAGAGGATACGCAGTATTTT
CASSFGRVEDTQYF
>TRBV11-2|-|TRBJ2-1|-
TGTGCCAGCAGCAAAAGGCGGGGAGCGGTCAATGAGCAGTTCTTC
CASSKRRGAVNEQFF
>TRBV7-8|-|TRBJ1-6|-
TGTGCCAGCAGTCCTACTCTGGAGAACCCCTATAATTCACCCCTCCACTTT
CASSPTLENPYNSPLHF
>TRBV11-2|-|TRBJ2-3|-
TGTGCCAGCACCTCTTTACCGCGGGCGCAGTATTTT
CASTSLPRAQYF
>TRBV18|TRBD1|TRBJ2-7|-
TGTGCCAGCTCTCCCGGGACAGGGGGGCTGGACGAGCAGTACTTC
CASSPGTGGLDEQYF
>TRBV7-9|-|TRBJ1-1|-
TGTGCCGGGAGGGCTGAAGCTTTCTTT
CAGRAEAFF
>TRBV5-4|TRBD1|TRBJ1-2|-
TGTGCCAGCAGCTTCGGACAGGCGGTCGGAGGCTACACCTTC
CASSFGQAVGGYTF
>TRBV5-5|TRBD1|TRBJ1-4|-
TGTGCCAGCAGCTTGGGGACAGGGTTTGAAAAACTGTTTTTT
CASSLGTGFEKLFF
>TRBV2|TRBD1|TRBJ1-2|-
TGTGCCAGCAGTATAACCGGGACAGGGGTAACTGATGGCTACACCTTC
CASSITGTGVTDGYTF
>TRBV7-9|TRBD1|TRBJ1-1|-
TGTGCCAGCAGCCCTGGAGGGACAGGTGACACTGAAGCTTTCTTT
CASSPGGTGDTEAFF
>TRBV30|TRBD1|TRBJ1-5|-
TGTGCCTGGGGGACAGGGGCAGGACAGCCCCAGCATTTT
CAWGTGAGQPQHF
>TRBV5-1|-|TRBJ2-7|-
TGCGCCAGCAGCTTTCTGGAGGGAGGAAAGGGATACGAGCAGTACTTC
CASSFLEGGKGYEQYF
>TRBV6-5|-|TRBJ1-2|-
TGTGCCAGCAGTTATGGCGGCTATGGCTACACCTTC
CASSYGGYGYTF
>TRBV19|-|TRBJ2-3|-
TGTGCCAGTAGTCCCCTCATGGGTTCAGGTGGCACAGATACGCAGTATTTT
CASSPLMGSGGTDTQYF
>TRBV10-3|-|TRBJ2-7|-
TGTGCCATCAGTGAGTCGAGTCCTCCTTCCTACGAGCAGTACTTC
CAISESSPPSYEQYF
>TRBV10-3|TRBD1|TRBJ1-5|-
TGTGCCATCAGTTCCCGGGACAGGCTACAGCCCCAGCATTTT
CAISSRDRLQPQHF
>TRBV30|-|TRBJ1-5|-
TGTGCCTGGAGTTTCAGGGCTTATCAGCCCCAGCATTTT
CAWSFRAYQPQHF
>TRBV2|-|TRBJ1-5|few
TGTGCCAGCAGCGGAGGGACGGCAAATCAGCCCCAGCATTTT
CASSGGTANQPQHF
>TRBV4-1|-|TRBJ1-2|-
TGCGCCAGCAGCCAAGGAAACGGCTATGGCTACACCTTC
CASSQGNGYGYTF
>TRBV2|TRBD1|TRBJ2-5|-
TGTGCCAGCAGTGATAAGGGACAGGGAGGGACCCAGTACTTC
CASSDKGQGGTQYF
>TRBV7-9|-|TRBJ1-4|few
TGTGCCAGCAGCCTGGGCACACCGGGACTTCATGAAAAACTGTTTTTT
CASSLGTPGLHEKLFF
>TRBV5-1|-|TRBJ1-2|-
TGCGCCAGCAGCTCACAAACGGTCGGGGAGAATGGCTACACCTTC
CASSSQTVGENGYTF
>TRBV29-1|-|TRBJ2-1|few
TGCAGCGTTGAAGATTGGCACAGCTCCTACAATGAGCAGTTCTTC
CSVEDWHSSYNEQFF
>TRBV19|TRBD1|TRBJ1-2|-
TGTGCCAGTAGTAACCCGGGACAGACGATTCGCTACACCTTC
CASSNPGQTIRYTF
>TRBV9|TRBD2|TRBJ2-3|-
TGTGCCAGCAGCGTAGAGGGCGGGGGGGGCGCAGATACGCAGTATTTT
CASSVEGGGGADTQYF
>TRBV6-5|TRBD1|TRBJ1-1|few
TGTGCCAGCAGCCTACAGGGGGGTAGCACTGAAGCTTTCTTT
CASSLQGGSTEAFF
>TRBV11-2|TRBD1|TRBJ2-3|once
TGTGCCAGCAGCTTCCAGATCTGGGATCCGGGACAGGGTACAGATACGCAGTATTTT
CASSFQIWDPGQGTDTQYF
>TRBV6-1|TRBD2|TRBJ2-1|-
TGTGCCAGCACCAAAGGGACTAGCGGGGGGAATGAGCAGTTCTTC
CASTKGTSGGNEQFF
>TRBV6-5|TRBD1|TRBJ2-1|-
TGTGCCAGCAGTACCCAGGGGGCTTGGAACGATGAGCAGTTCTTC
CASSTQGAWNDEQFF
>TRBV18|-|TRBJ1-2|-
TGTGCCAGCTCACCGACGACAGTAAAAGACTATGGCTACACCTTC
CASSPTTVKDYGYTF
>TRBV28|TRBD2|TRBJ2-5|-
TGTGCCAGCAGTCCCTATAACCCCGGGGGCCGGCTAGCGGGACAAGAGACCCAGTACTTC
CASSPYNPGGRLAGQETQYF
>TRBV9|TRBD1|TRBJ2-1|-
TGTGCCAGCAGCGGCCGGGACAGGGATGAGCAGTTCTTC
CASSGRDRDEQFF
>TRBV10-1|TRBD1|TRBJ1-2|-
TGCGCCAGCAGTGTGGGACAGAACTATGGCTACACCTTC
CASSVGQNYGYTF
>TRBV6-4|-|TRBJ1-5|-
TGTGCCAGCAGTGACTCGACAACAGGCAATCAGCCCCAGCATTTT
CASSDSTTGNQPQHF
>TRBV6-5|-|TRBJ1-1|-
TGTGCCAGCAGCCCCGGGTCGAACACTGAAGCTTTCTTT
CASSPGSNTEAFF
>TRBV28|-|TRBJ2-5|-
TGTGCCAGCAGTCGCGCGGTGACCCAGTACTTC
CASSRAVTQYF
>TRBV2|TRBD2|TRBJ2-1|-
TGTGCCAGCAACGGACTAGCGGGGGCCAATGAGCAGTTCTTC
CASNGLAGANEQFF
>TRBV4-1|-|TRBJ1-1|-
TGCGCCAGCAGCCAAGAGTGGGGAGGCGCTGAAGCTTTCTTT
CASSQEWGGAEAFF
>TRBV29-1|-|TRBJ1-1|few
TGCAGCGCGAGGGAAAACACTGAAGCTTTCTTT
CSARENTEAFF
>TRBV14|-|TRBJ1-5|-
TGTGCCAGCAGTCTGAGCCACGGGAATCAGCCCCAGCATTTT
CASSLSHGNQPQHF
>TRBV7-9|TRBD2|TRBJ2-5|-
TGTGCCAGCAGCTCCCCACGCGGGACTAGCGGGAGCGGGGAGACCCAGTACTTC
CASSSPRGTSGSGETQYF
>TRBV5-4|-|TRBJ1-2|-
TGTGCCAGCAGCATGCCGCGGGCCTATGGCTACACCTTC
CASSMPRAYGYTF
>TRBV7-9|TRBD2|TRBJ2-7|-
TGTGCCAGCAGCTCTCCGGGAGGGGTGGGCTCCGAGCAGTACTTC
CASSSPGGVGSEQYF
>TRBV6-1|-|TRBJ1-3|-
TGTGCCATCCAGGGTTGGTTGGCTGGAAACACCATATATTTT
CAIQGWLAGNTIYF
>TRBV5-6|-|TRBJ1-1|-
TGTGCCAGCAGCTTATTTAAGCGGGTTGGGGGAACTGAAGCTTTCTTT
CASSLFKRVGGTEAFF
>TRBV7-9|-|TRBJ1-4|-
TGTTCCAGCAGCTTAGCTGCGGGAAAACTGTTTTTT
CSSSLAAGKLFF
>TRBV28|-|TRBJ1-3|-
TGTGCCAGCAGTTCCGGGGGAAACACCATATATTTT
CASSSGGNTIYF
>TRBV5-1|TRBD1|TRBJ1-2|-
TGCGCCAGCAGCTCACAGGGGGGGATCTATGGCTACACCTTC
CASSSQGGIYGYTF
>TRBV30|-|TRBJ1-1|-
TGTGCCTGGACCGTCGGACATTTGAACACTGAAGCTTTCTTT
CAWTVGHLNTEAFF
>TRBV10-3|TRBD2|TRBJ2-7|once
TGTGCCATCAGTGACCTAGCGGAGACCTACGAGCAGTACTTC
CAISDLAETYEQYF